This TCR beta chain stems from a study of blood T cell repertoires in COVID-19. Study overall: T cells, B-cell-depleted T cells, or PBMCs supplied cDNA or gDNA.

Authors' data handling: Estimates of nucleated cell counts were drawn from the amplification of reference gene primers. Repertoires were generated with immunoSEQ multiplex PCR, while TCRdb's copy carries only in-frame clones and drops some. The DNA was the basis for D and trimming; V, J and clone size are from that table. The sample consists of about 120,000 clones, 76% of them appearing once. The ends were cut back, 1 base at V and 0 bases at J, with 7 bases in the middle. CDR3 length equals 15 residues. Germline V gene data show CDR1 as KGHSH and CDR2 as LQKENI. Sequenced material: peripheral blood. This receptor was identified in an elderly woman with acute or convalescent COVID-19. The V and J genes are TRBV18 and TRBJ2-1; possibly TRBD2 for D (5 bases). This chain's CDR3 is CASSPLAISYNEQFF. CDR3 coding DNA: TGTGCCAGCTCACCACTAGCGATCTCCTACAATGAGCAGTTCTTC.